The TCR beta chain described here comes from a study of blood T cell repertoires in COVID-19. As for the study in general: Donors in the United States, Italy and Spain gave samples during acute or convalescent COVID-19. T cells, B-cell-depleted T cells, or PBMCs supplied cDNA or gDNA.

V lost 3 bases and J 6 bases, leaving 11 bases between the germline ends. Looked up from germline, CDR1 is ENHRY and CDR2 is SYGVKD. This CDR3 contains 13 residues. In the study's own analysis: Amplified reference gene primers provided the basis for estimating nucleated cell counts. Clones were sequenced by immunoSEQ multiplex PCR, and TCRdb holds only the in-frame ones, with some missing. The V and J calls and clone size come from that table; D and trimming were worked out from the DNA. Of about 400,000 clones listed, 70% to 90% were seen once; the top ten hold 1.2%. This receptor was obtained from a man aged 35 to 55 with acute or convalescent COVID-19. The chain has TRBV10-3 and TRBJ1-1, with a weak D call TRBD1 (6 bases). Sample: peripheral blood. The CDR3, as DNA: TGTGCCATCAGTGAACTAACAGGGCCTGAAGCTTTCTTT. The encoded protein is CAISELTGPEAFF.